This TCR beta chain was recovered during a study of blood T cells in healthy people across ages. Primed by a sample-barcoded 5' primer and a J-beta primer mix, a second PCR proceeded for roughly 6 to 12 cycles. TCRdb independently ran MiXCR on the 5' RACE reads; one entry per CDR3 protein. The sample lists 1 million or so distinct CDR3 sequences; 45% were seen once. Study outcomes and limitations: The fall in TCR beta diversity per million T cells was roughly linear with age.

The CDR3 sequence is 17 residues long. Per germline, CDR1 DFQATT and CDR2 SNEGSKA (reference sequence). The trim removed 6 bases at V and 5 bases at J, leaving 14 bases unmatched. As concerns this clonotype: Its antigen remains unknown.

The clonotype was recovered from a woman aged 60-75 years in good health. J is TRBJ2-5 and V is TRBV20-1, with 14 bases identical to TRBD2. The specimen sequenced was blood. Here the CDR3 DNA reads TGCAGTGCCACATATCGGACTAGCGGGAGGAGGCGGGAGACCCAGTACTTC. Its protein product is CSATYRTSGRRRETQYF.